The entry below gives a single T cell receptor (beta chain) sequence along with its context. This clonotype was detected a few times. Its antigen specificity is not known. Per-base qualities were not stored, and no clone one base away is much larger. The label giving this sample's time point can be read as: persistent/refractory GD, antithyroid drugs over 5 years with positive TRAb. For both TCR sequencing and RNA sequencing, RNA was extracted from PBMCs using TRIzol. The diagnosis of Graves' disease was made according to American Thyroid Association guidelines. Patients for the study were recruited at an endocrinology department in Xi'an, China. Each patient gave approximately 8.8 milliliters of peripheral blood, collected in an EDTA anticoagulant tube. Ficoll Paque Plus density gradient separation was used to isolate PBMCs, and no further T cell sorting was done. An Agilent 2100 Bioanalyzer and agarose gel were used to check RNA quality, and a NanoDrop 2000 was used to measure RNA concentration.

The library relied on multiplex PCR. Sequencing was carried out with an Illumina HiSeq 4000. To build TCR beta libraries, CDR3 regions were amplified by Arm-PCR using iRepertoire HTBI primers. Before sequencing, the PCR products underwent gel purification. For the original study's pipeline: Across samples, 60 to 80 TRBV and roughly 15 TRBJ segments were identified and used for gene usage analysis of CDR3 amino acid clonotypes. COPE and FqMerger were used to merge the filtered high-quality paired reads into contigs. BLAST was used to align contigs to the IMGT TRBV, TRBD and TRBJ reference genes, and CDR3 was defined following IMGT. Highly expanded clones were defined as clonotypes with a frequency above 0.1%. Repertoire diversity was measured by Shannon entropy, and V-J evenness by the Gini coefficient. A clonotype was considered public if more than one individual shared it. Through fastp at Q25 and MiXCR, TCRdb rebuilt clones from the public reads, retaining in-frame beta chains. Rows are unified per CDR3 protein, each entry keeping the most common DNA and genes. The authors' filters were not applied to this entry. This sample holds a few hundred thousand distinct CDR3 sequences; about 25% were observed only once. The ten top clones hold approximately 28% of the sample.

These data are taken from a study of regulatory T cells in long-lasting Graves disease (dated by TCRdb to the early 2020s). Study-wide context: To count as having persistent Graves' disease, a patient had to have received antithyroid drug treatment for over 5 years with TSH receptor autoantibodies remaining persistently positive. Persistent Graves' disease patients in the clinical cohort had taken antithyroid drugs for roughly ten years on average. TCR sequencing covered about 13 persistent and some 20 newly diagnosed Graves' disease patients, around 33 samples in total. The study was registered as a clinical trial and conducted in China. Peripheral blood TCR sequencing and RNA sequencing compared persistent Graves' disease patients with newly diagnosed Graves' disease patients.

The germline V gene (reference sequence) supplies CDR1 SGHKS and CDR2 YYEKEE. The CDR3 measures 16 amino acids from cysteine to phenylalanine. Only the CDR3 region is kept as DNA, spanning 48 bases read in frame from base 1. V was cut back by 1 base and J by 0 bases, leaving a gap of 8 bases between them. The paper's findings and limits, for the study overall: The authors noted that the small sample size was a limitation that may lower accuracy. Preferential use of TRBV28, TRBJ1-2 and TRBJ2-5 was observed in persistent disease, whereas TRBV20-1 and TRBJ2-1 were favored in newly diagnosed disease. Peripheral blood alone was examined, since thyroid tissue, which constituted the primary lesion, could not be accessed. Lower TCR Shannon entropy and fewer highly expanded clones were observed in persistent Graves' disease patients than in newly diagnosed patients, which suggested clonal expansion. Patients with persistent disease shared more public clonotypes (around 3,000) than newly diagnosed patients did (more than 900). Sequencing and analysis were restricted to the TCR beta chain.

In this chain, TRBV5-5 is recombined with TRBJ2-6; no confident D gene assignment can be made. The sequencing used peripheral blood mononuclear cells (PBMCs), collected when the disease was refractory, from a patient treated with antithyroid drugs. The sequence derives from a female donor with Graves disease. The CDR3 sequence is CASSLQTTSGANVLTF. The nucleotide sequence is given as TGTGCCAGCAGCTTGCAGACCACCTCTGGGGCCAACGTCCTGACTTTC.